This T cell receptor (beta chain) was found in a study of T cells in Graves' hyperthyroidism and ophthalmopathy. Study-level points and caveats: Among clonotypes expanded in thyroid above 0.001, most were also found in blood.

RNA transcripts were the template for amplifying TCR beta CDR3 regions. Using the HTBI primer set, a first-round RT-PCR was run on the TCR CDR3. TCRdb recomputed calls from the multiplex PCR reads with MiXCR, one row per CDR3 protein. The sample lists more than 300,000 distinct CDR3 sequences; approximately 18% were seen once. This clonotype occurred many times. The antigen remains undetermined. Germline V gene data show CDR1 as WSHSY and CDR2 as SAAADI. Trimming cost V 4 bases and J 5 bases; bases outside gene matches: 6. CDR3 length: 15 residues. Exclusions: uncontrolled infection, other autoimmune disease, pregnancy, lactation. Clinical symptoms, serum thyroxine, TRAb, thyroid ultrasound and orbital computed tomography established diagnosis. Blood sampling occurred at first hyperthyroidism diagnosis, ahead of any ophthalmopathy symptoms.

This sequence originates from a woman aged 25-40 years with Graves' hyperthyroidism that later progressed to Graves' ophthalmopathy. Source material: blood. The V call is TRBV10-2, the J call TRBJ2-7; 12 bases agree with TRBD2. The CDR3 reads CASSGLAGVRNEQYF. CDR3 DNA: TGCGCCAGCAGTGGACTAGCGGGAGTTAGGAACGAGCAGTACTTC.